These T cell receptor beta chains were read from a single sample in a study of vaccination effects on CD4 cells after COVID-19. Clones were sequenced by immunoSEQ multiplex PCR, and TCRdb holds only the in-frame ones, with some missing. The sample holds about 22,000 clones, approximately 81% seen once. No antigen has been identified for these receptors. The specimen was CD4+ T cells from PBMCs cultured with HCoV-NL63 spike peptides, collected before COVID-19 vaccination. The receptors derive from a human donor who received a COVID-19 vaccine. Each CDR3 is given with its conserved first and last residue. The D gene is left open where the match is weak. Size tells how often a clone was seen (once, few, many) or the class of an expanded clone, and some rows leave it out.

j_gene	len	abundance	d_gene	v_gene	CDR3aa	CDR3nt
TRBJ1-2	14	.	TRBD1	TRBV10-2	CASSPGQGVGGYTF	TGCGCCAGCAGCCCCGGGCAGGGGGTGGGTGGCTACACCTTC
TRBJ2-1	15	.	TRBD2	TRBV27	CASSLTRSGGAVEFF	TGTGCCAGCAGTTTGACCCGTAGCGGGGGGGCGGTTGAGTTCTTC
TRBJ2-1	11	.	.	TRBV5-8	CASSLRNEQFF	TGTGCCAGCAGCTTGCGCAATGAGCAGTTCTTC
TRBJ2-1	14	.	.	TRBV6-4	CASASTSTHNEQFF	TGTGCCAGCGCCAGCACTAGCACCCACAATGAGCAGTTCTTC
TRBJ1-1	13	.	.	TRBV12-3/TRBV12-4	CASSLIGDTEAFF	TGTGCCAGCAGTCTAATAGGGGACACTGAAGCTTTCTTT
TRBJ2-2	15	once	TRBD1	TRBV7-9	CASRRTGVDTGELFF	TGTGCCAGCAGGAGGACAGGGGTCGACACCGGGGAGCTGTTTTTT
TRBJ2-1	17	.	TRBD2	TRBV7-9	CASTQLAGGSSYNEQFF	TGTGCCAGCACCCAACTAGCGGGGGGTAGCTCCTACAATGAGCAGTTCTTC
TRBJ1-1	11	.	.	TRBV6-5	CASTNSREAFF	TGTGCCAGCACTAACAGCAGGGAGGCTTTCTTT
TRBJ1-2	17	.	.	TRBV10-3	CAISGNLLGAASYGYTF	TGTGCCATCAGCGGTAACCTCCTAGGGGCCGCCTCCTATGGCTACACCTTC
TRBJ1-6	9	.	.	TRBV20-1	CSATSPLHF	TGCAGTGCTACCTCACCCCTCCACTTT
TRBJ1-6	15	.	.	TRBV6-1	CASSENRIHNSPLHF	TGTGCCAGCAGTGAAAACAGGATTCATAATTCACCCCTCCACTTT
TRBJ2-5	17	.	.	TRBV3-1/TRBV3-2	CASSQFGLSWLETTQYF	TGTGCCAGCAGCCAATTCGGGTTAAGCTGGCTTGAGACGACCCAGTACTTC
TRBJ1-3	17	few	.	TRBV6-6	CASSRRTVRSSGNTIYF	TGTGCCAGCAGTCGACGGACGGTCCGTAGCTCTGGAAACACCATATATTTT
TRBJ1-3	16	.	.	TRBV19	CASSSSFQISGNTIYF	TGTGCCAGTAGTTCTTCCTTCCAGATCTCTGGAAACACCATATATTTT
TRBJ1-2	15	.	.	TRBV4-2	CASSQGVGIGYGYTF	TGTGCCAGCAGCCAAGGGGTGGGGATCGGCTATGGCTACACCTTC
TRBJ1-1	14	.	.	TRBV3-1/TRBV3-2	CASSQAQGRTEAFF	TGTGCCAGCAGCCAAGCTCAGGGTCGAACTGAAGCTTTCTTT
TRBJ1-1	14	.	.	TRBV19	CASSIWRGNTEAFF	TGTGCCAGTAGTATCTGGAGGGGGAACACTGAAGCTTTCTTT
TRBJ2-1	11	few	.	TRBV10-3	CAAGPRNEQFF	TGTGCCGCGGGACCGCGAAATGAGCAGTTCTTC
TRBJ1-4	16	few	.	TRBV5-1	CASSLGALEGNEKLFF	TGCGCCAGCAGCTTGGGGGCCTTAGAGGGTAATGAAAAACTGTTTTTT
TRBJ2-7	15	.	TRBD1	TRBV6-5	CASSTRTGTAYEQYF	TGTGCCAGCAGTACAAGGACAGGGACGGCCTACGAGCAGTACTTC
TRBJ2-5	16	.	TRBD2	TRBV7-9	CASSLAALSGKETQYF	TGTGCCAGCAGCTTAGCTGCACTTAGCGGGAAGGAGACCCAGTACTTC
TRBJ2-1	18	.	TRBD2	TRBV7-9	CASSLGTSGRVWGNEQFF	TGTGCCAGCAGCTTGGGGACTAGCGGGAGGGTCTGGGGGAATGAGCAGTTCTTC
TRBJ2-1	16	.	.	TRBV6-2/TRBV6-3	CASSYSVGGTGNEQFF	TGTGCCAGCAGTTACTCTGTCGGAGGGACCGGCAATGAGCAGTTCTTC
TRBJ2-1	16	.	.	TRBV21-1	CAKVRVGGGRTNEQFF	TGTGCAAAAGTTAGGGTAGGGGGCGGGAGAACGAATGAGCAGTTCTTC
TRBJ1-1	15	.	.	TRBV4-3	CASSQDWGGLAEAFF	TGCGCCAGCAGCCAAGATTGGGGGGGATTAGCTGAAGCTTTCTTT
TRBJ2-3	15	.	.	TRBV5-1	CASSLVGARTDTQYF	TGCGCCAGCAGCTTGGTTGGGGCCCGCACAGATACGCAGTATTTT
TRBJ2-5	16	.	TRBD1	TRBV11-2	CASSFVGTGGRETQYF	TGTGCCAGCAGCTTCGTCGGGACAGGGGGCAGGGAGACCCAGTACTTC
TRBJ1-3	15	.	TRBD1	TRBV6-5	CASRRQGGTGNTIYF	TGTGCCAGCAGGAGACAGGGAGGTACTGGAAACACCATATATTTT
TRBJ2-2	13	.	TRBD2	TRBV7-3	CASSLGGTGELFF	TGTGCCAGCAGCCTCGGGGGGACCGGGGAGCTGTTTTTT
TRBJ1-2	15	.	TRBD1	TRBV7-2	CASSLERGPGYGYTF	TGTGCCAGCAGCTTAGAGAGGGGGCCGGGCTATGGCTACACCTTC
TRBJ2-4	8	.	.	TRBV24-1	CATDIQYF	TGTGCCACCGACATTCAGTACTTC
TRBJ2-1	20	.	TRBD2	TRBV27	CASSFFLGTSGGGPPNEQFF	TGTGCCAGCAGTTTTTTCCTAGGGACTAGCGGGGGGGGCCCTCCAAATGAGCAGTTCTTC
TRBJ1-2	11	.	.	TRBV12-3/TRBV12-4	CASRLYYGYTF	TGTGCCAGCAGGCTCTACTATGGCTACACCTTC
TRBJ2-5	13	.	.	TRBV12-3/TRBV12-4	CASSPSARETQYF	TGTGCCAGCAGTCCCAGTGCCCGGGAGACCCAGTACTTC
TRBJ2-7	13	.	TRBD2	TRBV25-1	CATGVAGMYEQYF	TGTGCCACGGGGGTAGCGGGAATGTACGAGCAGTACTTC
TRBJ2-7	16	few	.	TRBV7-9	CASSLAYGDRRSEQYF	TGTGCCAGCAGCTTAGCCTACGGCGACAGAAGGAGCGAGCAGTACTTC
TRBJ2-6	15	few	.	TRBV4-1	CASSQAASGANVLTF	TGCGCCAGCAGCCAGGCAGCCTCTGGGGCCAACGTCCTGACTTTC
TRBJ2-3	16	.	TRBD2	TRBV5-1	CASSPLAGGPTDTQYF	TGCGCCAGCAGCCCTCTAGCGGGAGGGCCCACAGATACGCAGTATTTT
TRBJ1-6	17	.	.	TRBV5-1	CASSLGSGRAYNSPLHF	TGCGCCAGCAGCTTGGGTAGCGGCAGAGCCTATAATTCACCCCTCCACTTT
TRBJ2-7	11	.	TRBD2	TRBV28	CASGGVYEQYF	TGTGCCAGCGGGGGGGTCTACGAGCAGTACTTC